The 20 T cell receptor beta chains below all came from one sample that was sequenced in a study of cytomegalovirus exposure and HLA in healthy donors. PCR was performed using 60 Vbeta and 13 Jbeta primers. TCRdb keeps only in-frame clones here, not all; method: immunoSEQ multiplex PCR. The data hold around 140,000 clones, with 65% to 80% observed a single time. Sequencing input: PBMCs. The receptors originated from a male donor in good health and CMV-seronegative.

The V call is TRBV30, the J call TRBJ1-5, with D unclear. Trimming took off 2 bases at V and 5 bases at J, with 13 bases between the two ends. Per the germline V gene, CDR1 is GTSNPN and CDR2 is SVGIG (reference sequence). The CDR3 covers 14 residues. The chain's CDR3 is CAWSPTRWDQPQHF. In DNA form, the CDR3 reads TGTGCCTGGAGTCCGACACGTTGGGATCAGCCCCAGCATTTT.

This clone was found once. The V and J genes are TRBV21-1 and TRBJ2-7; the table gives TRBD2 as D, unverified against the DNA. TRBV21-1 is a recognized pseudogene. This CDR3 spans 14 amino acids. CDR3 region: CASSKGTDFYEQYF. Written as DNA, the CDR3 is TGTGCCAGCAGCAAAGGAACGGACTTTTACGAGCAGTACTTC.

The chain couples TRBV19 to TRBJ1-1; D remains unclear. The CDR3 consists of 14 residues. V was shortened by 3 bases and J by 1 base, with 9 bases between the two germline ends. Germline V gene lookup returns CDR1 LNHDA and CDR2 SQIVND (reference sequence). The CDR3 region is CASSMEVTNTEAFF. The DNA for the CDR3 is TGTGCCAGTAGTATGGAGGTGACGAACACTGAAGCTTTCTTT.

The CDR3: CASSLERDLKNGYTF. In DNA, the CDR3 is TGTGCCAGCAGCTTGGAAAGGGACTTGAAAAATGGCTACACCTTC. The V and J genes are TRBV5-4 and TRBJ1-2; D is possibly TRBD1 (5 bases). CDR3 length equals 15 residues. Per the germline V gene, CDR1 is SGHNT and CDR2 is YYREEE (reference sequence). V gave up 0 bases and J gave up 6 bases, with 15 bases separating them.

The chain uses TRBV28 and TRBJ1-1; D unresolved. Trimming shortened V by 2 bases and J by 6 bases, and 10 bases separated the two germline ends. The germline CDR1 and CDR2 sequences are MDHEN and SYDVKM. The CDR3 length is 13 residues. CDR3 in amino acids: CASSLVQTSEAFF. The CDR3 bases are TGTGCCAGCAGTTTAGTACAGACATCTGAAGCTTTCTTT.

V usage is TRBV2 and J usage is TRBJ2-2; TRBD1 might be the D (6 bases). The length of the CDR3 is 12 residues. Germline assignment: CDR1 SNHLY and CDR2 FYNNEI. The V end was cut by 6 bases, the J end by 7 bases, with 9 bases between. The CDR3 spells CASSRQDGELFF. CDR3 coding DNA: TGTGCCAGCAGCCGACAGGACGGGGAGCTGTTTTTT.

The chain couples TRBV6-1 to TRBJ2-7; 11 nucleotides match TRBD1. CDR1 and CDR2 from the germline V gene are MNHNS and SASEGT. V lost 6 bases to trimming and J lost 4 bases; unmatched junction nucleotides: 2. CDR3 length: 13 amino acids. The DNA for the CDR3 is TGTGCCAGCAGGGGACAGGGGGTGTACGAGCAGTACTTC. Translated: CASRGQGVYEQYF.

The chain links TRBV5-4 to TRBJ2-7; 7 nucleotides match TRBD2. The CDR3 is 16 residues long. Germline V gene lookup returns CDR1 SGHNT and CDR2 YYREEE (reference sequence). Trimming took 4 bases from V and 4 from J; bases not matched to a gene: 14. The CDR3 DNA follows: TGTGCCAGCAGCCCAGATTCCGACGCCGGGAGGTACGAGCAGTACTTC. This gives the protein CASSPDSDAGRYEQYF.

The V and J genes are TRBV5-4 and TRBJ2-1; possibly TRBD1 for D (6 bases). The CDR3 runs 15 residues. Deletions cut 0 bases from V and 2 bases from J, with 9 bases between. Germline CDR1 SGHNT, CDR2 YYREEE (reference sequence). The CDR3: CASSLGGPTYNEQFF. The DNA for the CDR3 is TGTGCCAGCAGCTTGGGGGGGCCCACCTACAATGAGCAGTTCTTC.

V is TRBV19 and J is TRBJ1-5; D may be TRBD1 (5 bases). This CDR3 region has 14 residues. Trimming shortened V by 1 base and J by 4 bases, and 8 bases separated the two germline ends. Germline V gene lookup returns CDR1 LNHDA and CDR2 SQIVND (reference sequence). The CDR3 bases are TGTGCCAGTAGTATAGGCAGGGCTAATCAGCCCCAGCATTTT. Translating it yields CASSIGRANQPQHF.

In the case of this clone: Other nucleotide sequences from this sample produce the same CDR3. For the CDR3, the DNA is TGTGCCAGCAGTTTACCAGGGACAGTACACGAGCAGTACTTC. Translation gives CASSLPGTVHEQYF. This chain uses TRBV27 with TRBJ2-7; 7 nucleotides match TRBD1. J gave up 5 bases and V 2 bases, and 6 bases lay outside the gene matches. CDR1 is MNHEY, CDR2 SMNVEV, per germline (reference sequence). This CDR3 has 14 residues.

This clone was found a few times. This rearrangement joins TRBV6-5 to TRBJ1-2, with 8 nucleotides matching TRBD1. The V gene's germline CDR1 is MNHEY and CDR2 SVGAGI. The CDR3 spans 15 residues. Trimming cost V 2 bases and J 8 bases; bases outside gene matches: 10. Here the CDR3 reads CASSYPGQGLRGYTF. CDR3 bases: TGTGCCAGCAGTTACCCCGGACAGGGACTTCGGGGCTACACCTTC.

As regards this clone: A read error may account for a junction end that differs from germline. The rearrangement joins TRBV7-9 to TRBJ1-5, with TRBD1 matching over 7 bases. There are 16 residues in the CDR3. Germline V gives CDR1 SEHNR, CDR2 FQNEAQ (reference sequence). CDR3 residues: CSSSQDRVDRNQPQHF. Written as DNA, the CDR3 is TGTTCCAGCAGCCAAGACAGGGTTGATCGCAATCAGCCCCAGCATTTT.

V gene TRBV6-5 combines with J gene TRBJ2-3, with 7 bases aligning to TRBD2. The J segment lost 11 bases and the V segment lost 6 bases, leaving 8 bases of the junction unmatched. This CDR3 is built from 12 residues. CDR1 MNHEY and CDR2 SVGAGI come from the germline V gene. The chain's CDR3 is CASSPSGEKQYF. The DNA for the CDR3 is TGTGCCAGCAGCCCGAGCGGGGAGAAGCAGTATTTT.

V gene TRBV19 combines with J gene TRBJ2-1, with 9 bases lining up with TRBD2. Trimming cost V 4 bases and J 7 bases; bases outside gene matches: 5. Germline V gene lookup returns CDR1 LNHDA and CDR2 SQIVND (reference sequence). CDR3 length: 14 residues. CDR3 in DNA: TGTGCCAGTAGTACCCCCGGACTAGCGAATGAGCAGTTCTTC. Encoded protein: CASSTPGLANEQFF.

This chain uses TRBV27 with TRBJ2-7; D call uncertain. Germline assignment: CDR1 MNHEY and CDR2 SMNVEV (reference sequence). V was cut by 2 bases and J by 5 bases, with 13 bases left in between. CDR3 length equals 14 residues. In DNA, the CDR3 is TGTGCCAGCAGTTTAACAACCTCAACGAACGAGCAGTACTTC. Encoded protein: CASSLTTSTNEQYF.

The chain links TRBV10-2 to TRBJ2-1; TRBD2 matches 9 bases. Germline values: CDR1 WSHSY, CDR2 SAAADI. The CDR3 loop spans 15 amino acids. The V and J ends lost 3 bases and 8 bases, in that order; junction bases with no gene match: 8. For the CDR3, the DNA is TGCGCCAGCAGTGATCGGGCGGGGGGGCCTTATGAGCAGTTCTTC. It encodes CASSDRAGGPYEQFF.

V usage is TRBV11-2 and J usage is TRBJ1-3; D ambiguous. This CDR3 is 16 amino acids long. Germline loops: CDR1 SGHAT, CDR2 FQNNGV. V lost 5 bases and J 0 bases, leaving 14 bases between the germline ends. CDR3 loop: CASSRLDGSSGNTIYF. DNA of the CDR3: TGTGCCAGCAGCAGACTAGACGGGAGCTCTGGAAACACCATATATTTT.

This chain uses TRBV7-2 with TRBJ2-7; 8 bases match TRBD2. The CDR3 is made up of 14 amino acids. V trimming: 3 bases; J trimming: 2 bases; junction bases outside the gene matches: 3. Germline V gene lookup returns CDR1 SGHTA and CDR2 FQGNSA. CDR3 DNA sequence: TGTGCCAGCAGCTTCGGGGGGGGACCCTACGAGCAGTACTTC. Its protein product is CASSFGGGPYEQYF.

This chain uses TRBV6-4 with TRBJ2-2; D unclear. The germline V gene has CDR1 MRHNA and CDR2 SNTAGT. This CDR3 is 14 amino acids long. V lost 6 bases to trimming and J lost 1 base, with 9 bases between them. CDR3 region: CASRVNRNTGELFF. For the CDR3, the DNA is TGTGCCAGCAGAGTAAACAGGAACACCGGGGAGCTGTTTTTT.